This record covers a single T cell receptor beta chain. The sample originates from a study of blood T cell repertoires in COVID-19. Overall study context: In each case, the material was cDNA or gDNA derived from T cells, B-cell-depleted T cells, or PBMCs.

Sequencing used immunoSEQ multiplex PCR; TCRdb keeps in-frame clones, though not all of them. This sample has about 230,000 clones; 85% to 90% occur once, and the top ten carry 3.5% to 4.5%. Per the germline V gene, CDR1 is MGHRA and CDR2 is YSYEKL. CDR3 length: 16 residues. V was cut by 0 bases and J by 5 bases, with 14 bases left in between. Clinical history as reported by participants underpinned cohort assignment. Sequences were obtained from PBMCs or T cells enriched from blood (not recorded which). The rearrangement joins TRBV4-1 to TRBJ1-5, with D unclear. This receptor was taken from a woman in her thirties with acute COVID-19. The CDR3 here is CASSQDETERDQPQHF. For the CDR3, the DNA is TGCGCCAGCAGCCAAGATGAGACCGAGCGGGATCAGCCCCAGCATTTT.